The clone carrying this T cell receptor (beta chain) appeared a few times. V was pared by 3 bases and J by 6 bases, with 18 bases between. CDR3 length equals 16 residues. Germline assignment: CDR1 SNHLY and CDR2 FYNNEI. This entry belongs to a study of T-cell reconstitution after alpha-beta-depleted transplantation in children. Preparation of the TCRbeta library involved a method that used unique molecular identifiers. TCRdb reprocessed the PCR reads via MiXCR and lists one record per CDR3 protein. The table has 300,000 or so distinct CDR3 sequences, 9.9% seen once. The receptor was isolated from a human donor who donated a stem cell graft to a child with SCID. The sequenced sample was PBMCs from the stem cell graft donor, obtained from the stem cell graft. The chain recombines TRBV2 with TRBJ1-5, with D perhaps TRBD1 (6 bases). The CDR3 DNA reads TGTGCCAGCAGTGATGGACAGTCCTCTATTTTTCAGCCCCAGCATTTT. The encoded protein is CASSDGQSSIFQPQHF.